The sequence of this T cell receptor (beta chain) was determined in a study of T cell repertoires in cytomegalovirus infection. At the level of the study: A matching HLA type, together with CMV infection, was signaled by public TCR beta signatures. Whole-study results and caveats: People with CMV and the relevant HLA were identified by cumulative public TCR beta family frequency. HLA-C-restricted TCR beta clonotypes specific for CMV led the ex vivo response.

V gave up 3 bases and J gave up 1 base, with 9 bases separating them. This CDR3 has 14 residues. Germline-derived CDR1 and CDR2 are MNHEY and SMNVEV (reference sequence). TCRdb itself ran the reads through MiXCR, one entry per CDR3 protein. The top ten hold 6.5% of the sample, which has around 230,000 distinct CDR3 sequences, roughly 6.5% seen once. This clonotype came up a few times. Its antigen is currently unknown. The rearrangement uses TRBV27 and TRBJ1-2, with D uncertain. The sequence was obtained from a human donor in good health (CMV status not recorded). Some clones in this sample may be carry-over from other donors' samples. Material for sequencing was PBMCs. The CDR3 here is CASSFAGVNYGYTF. DNA of the CDR3: TGTGCCAGCAGTTTTGCCGGGGTTAACTATGGCTACACCTTC.